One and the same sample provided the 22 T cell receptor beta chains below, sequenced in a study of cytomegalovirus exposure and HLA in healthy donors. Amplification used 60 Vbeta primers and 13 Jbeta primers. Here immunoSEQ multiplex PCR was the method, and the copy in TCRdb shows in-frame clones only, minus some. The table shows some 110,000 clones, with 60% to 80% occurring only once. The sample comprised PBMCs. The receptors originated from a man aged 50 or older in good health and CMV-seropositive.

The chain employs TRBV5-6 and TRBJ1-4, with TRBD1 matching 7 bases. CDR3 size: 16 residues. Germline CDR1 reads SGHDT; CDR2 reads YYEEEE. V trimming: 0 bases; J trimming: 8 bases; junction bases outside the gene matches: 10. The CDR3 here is CASSLDRGALGEKLFF. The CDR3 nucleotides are TGTGCCAGCAGCTTGGACAGGGGAGCTCTGGGAGAAAAACTGTTTTTT.

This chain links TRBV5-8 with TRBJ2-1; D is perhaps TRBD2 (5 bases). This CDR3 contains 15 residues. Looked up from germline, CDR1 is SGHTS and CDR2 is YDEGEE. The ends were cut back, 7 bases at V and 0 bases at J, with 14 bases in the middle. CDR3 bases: TGTGCCAGCCTGAAGAGTGGGAGCTCCTACAATGAGCAGTTCTTC. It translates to CASLKSGSSYNEQFF. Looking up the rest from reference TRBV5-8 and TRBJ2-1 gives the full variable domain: EAGVTQSPTHLIKTRGQQATLRCSPISGHTSVYWYQQALGLGLQFLLWYDEGEERNRGNFPPRFSGRQFPNYSSELNVNALELEDSALYLCASLKSGSSYNEQFFGPGTRLTVL.

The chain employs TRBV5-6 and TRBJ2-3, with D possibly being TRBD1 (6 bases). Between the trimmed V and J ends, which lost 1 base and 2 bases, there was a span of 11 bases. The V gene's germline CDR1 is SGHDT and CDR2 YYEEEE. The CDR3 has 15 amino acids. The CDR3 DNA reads TGTGCCAGCAGCTTGATGACAGGAACCACAGATACGCAGTATTTT. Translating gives CASSLMTGTTDTQYF. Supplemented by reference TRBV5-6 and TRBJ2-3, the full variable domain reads DAGVTQSPTHLIKTRGQQVTLRCSPKSGHDTVSWYQQALGQGPQFIFQYYEEEERQRGNFPDRFSGHQFPNYSSELNVNALLLGDSALYLCASSLMTGTTDTQYFGPGTRLTVL.

The CDR3 sequence: CASSIAAPLPGVNSNQPQHF. The CDR3 coding sequence is TGTGCCAGTAGTATAGCCGCCCCCCTCCCAGGGGTGAATAGCAATCAGCCCCAGCATTTT. The chain carries TRBV19 and TRBJ1-5, with D possibly being TRBD1 (6 bases). The CDR3 is 20 residues long. Germline assignment: CDR1 LNHDA and CDR2 SQIVND (reference sequence). The V end was cut by 1 base, the J end by 0 bases, with 22 bases between.

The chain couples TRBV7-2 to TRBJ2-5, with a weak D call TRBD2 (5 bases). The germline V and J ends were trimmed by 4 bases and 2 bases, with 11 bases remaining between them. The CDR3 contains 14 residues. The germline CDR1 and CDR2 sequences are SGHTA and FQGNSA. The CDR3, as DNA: TGTGCCAGCAGCTACTCTTCGGGGCAAGAGACCCAGTACTTC. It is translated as CASSYSSGQETQYF.

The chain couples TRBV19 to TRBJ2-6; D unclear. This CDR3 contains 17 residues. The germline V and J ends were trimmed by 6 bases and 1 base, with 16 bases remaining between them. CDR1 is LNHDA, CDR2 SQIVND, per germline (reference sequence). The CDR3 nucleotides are TGTGCCAGTAGCAGGCCTAACTCCAGATCTGGGGCCAACGTCCTGACTTTC. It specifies CASSRPNSRSGANVLTF.

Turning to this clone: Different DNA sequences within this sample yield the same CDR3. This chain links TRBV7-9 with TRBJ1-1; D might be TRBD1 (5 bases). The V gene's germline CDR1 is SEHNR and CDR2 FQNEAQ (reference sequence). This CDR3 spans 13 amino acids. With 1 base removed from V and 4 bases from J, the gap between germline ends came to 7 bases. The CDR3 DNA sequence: TGTGCCAGCAGCTTAGGGGGCGGCACTGAAGCTTTCTTT. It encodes CASSLGGGTEAFF.

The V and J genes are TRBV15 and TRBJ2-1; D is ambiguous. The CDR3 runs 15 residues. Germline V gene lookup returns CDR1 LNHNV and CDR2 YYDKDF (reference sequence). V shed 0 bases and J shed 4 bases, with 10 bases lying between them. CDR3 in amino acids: CATSRDRSEYNEQFF. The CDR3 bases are TGTGCCACCAGCAGAGATCGAAGCGAATACAATGAGCAGTTCTTC.

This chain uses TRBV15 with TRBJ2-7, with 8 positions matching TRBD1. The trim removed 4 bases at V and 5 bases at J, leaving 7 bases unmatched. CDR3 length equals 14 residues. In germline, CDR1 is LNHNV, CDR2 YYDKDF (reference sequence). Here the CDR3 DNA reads TGTGCCACCAGCACCCGGACAGGGTTGAACGAGCAGTACTTC. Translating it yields CATSTRTGLNEQYF.

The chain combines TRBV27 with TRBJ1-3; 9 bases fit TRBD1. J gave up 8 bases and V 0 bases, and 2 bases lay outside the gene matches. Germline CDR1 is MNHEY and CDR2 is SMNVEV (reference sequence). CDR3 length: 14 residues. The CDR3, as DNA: TGTGCCAGCAGTTTATCGAGACAGGGGGACACCATATATTTT. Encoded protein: CASSLSRQGDTIYF.

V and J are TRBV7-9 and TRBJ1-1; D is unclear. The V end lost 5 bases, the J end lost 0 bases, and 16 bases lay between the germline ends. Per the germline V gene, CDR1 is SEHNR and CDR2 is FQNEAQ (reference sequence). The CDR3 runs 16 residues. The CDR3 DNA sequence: TGTGCCAGCAGCGGATCAGGTCTACAATTGAACACTGAAGCTTTCTTT. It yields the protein CASSGSGLQLNTEAFF.

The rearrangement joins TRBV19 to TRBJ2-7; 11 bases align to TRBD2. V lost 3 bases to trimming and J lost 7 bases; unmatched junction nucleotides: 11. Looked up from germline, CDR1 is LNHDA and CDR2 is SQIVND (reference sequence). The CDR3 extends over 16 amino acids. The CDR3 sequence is CASSMRLAGGSWEQYF. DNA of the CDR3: TGTGCCAGTAGTATGCGGCTAGCGGGAGGTTCTTGGGAGCAGTACTTC.

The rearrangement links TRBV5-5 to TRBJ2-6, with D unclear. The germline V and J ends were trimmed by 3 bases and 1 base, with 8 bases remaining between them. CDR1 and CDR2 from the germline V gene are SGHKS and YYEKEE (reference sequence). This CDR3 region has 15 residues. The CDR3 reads CASSSTPSGANVLTF. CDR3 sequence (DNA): TGTGCCAGCAGCTCCACACCTTCTGGGGCCAACGTCCTGACTTTC.

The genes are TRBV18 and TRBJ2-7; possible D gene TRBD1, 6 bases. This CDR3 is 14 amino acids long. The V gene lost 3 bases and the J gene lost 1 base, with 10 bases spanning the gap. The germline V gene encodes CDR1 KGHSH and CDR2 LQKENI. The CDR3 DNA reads TGTGCCAGCTCACCCCGGGACAAGTCCTACGAGCAGTACTTC. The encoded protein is CASSPRDKSYEQYF.

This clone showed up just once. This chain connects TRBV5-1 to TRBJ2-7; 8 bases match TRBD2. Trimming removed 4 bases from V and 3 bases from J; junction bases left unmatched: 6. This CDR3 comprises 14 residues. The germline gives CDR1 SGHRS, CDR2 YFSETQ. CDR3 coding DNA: TGCGCCAGCAGCCCGTGGCTAGCGGGCTACGAGCAGTACTTC. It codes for CASSPWLAGYEQYF.

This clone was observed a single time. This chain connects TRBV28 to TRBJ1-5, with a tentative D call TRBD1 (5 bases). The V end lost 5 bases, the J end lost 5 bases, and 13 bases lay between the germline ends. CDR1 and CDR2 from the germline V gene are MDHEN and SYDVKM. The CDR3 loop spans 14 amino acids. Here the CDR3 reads CASSVTDPYQPQHF. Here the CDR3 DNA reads TGTGCCAGCAGTGTGACAGATCCCTATCAGCCCCAGCATTTT. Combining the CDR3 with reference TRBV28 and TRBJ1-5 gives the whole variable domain DVKVTQSSRYLVKRTGEKVFLECVQDMDHENMFWYRQDPGLGLRLIYFSYDVKMKEKGDIPEGYSVSREKKERFSLILESASTNQTSMYLCASSVTDPYQPQHFGDGTRLSIL.

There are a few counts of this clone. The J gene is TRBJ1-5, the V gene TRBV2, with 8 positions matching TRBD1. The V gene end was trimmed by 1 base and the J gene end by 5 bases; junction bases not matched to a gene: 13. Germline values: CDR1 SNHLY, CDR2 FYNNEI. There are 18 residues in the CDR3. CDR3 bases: TGTGCCAGCAGTGAAGGGGTTTGGATAACAGGGGGGGATCAGCCCCAGCATTTT. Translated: CASSEGVWITGGDQPQHF.

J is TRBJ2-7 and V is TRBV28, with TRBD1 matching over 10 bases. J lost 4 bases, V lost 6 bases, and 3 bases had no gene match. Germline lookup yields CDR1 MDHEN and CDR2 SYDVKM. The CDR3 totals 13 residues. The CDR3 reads CASRAGQGYEQYF. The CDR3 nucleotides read TGTGCCAGCAGGGCGGGACAGGGGTACGAGCAGTACTTC. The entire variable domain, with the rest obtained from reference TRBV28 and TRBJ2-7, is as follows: DVKVTQSSRYLVKRTGEKVFLECVQDMDHENMFWYRQDPGLGLRLIYFSYDVKMKEKGDIPEGYSVSREKKERFSLILESASTNQTSMYLCASRAGQGYEQYFGPGTRLTVT.

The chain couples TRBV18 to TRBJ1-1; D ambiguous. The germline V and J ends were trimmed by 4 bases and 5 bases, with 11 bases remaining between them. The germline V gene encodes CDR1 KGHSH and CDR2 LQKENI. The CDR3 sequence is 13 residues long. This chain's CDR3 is CASSQGRETEAFF. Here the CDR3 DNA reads TGTGCCAGCTCACAAGGGAGGGAGACTGAAGCTTTCTTT.

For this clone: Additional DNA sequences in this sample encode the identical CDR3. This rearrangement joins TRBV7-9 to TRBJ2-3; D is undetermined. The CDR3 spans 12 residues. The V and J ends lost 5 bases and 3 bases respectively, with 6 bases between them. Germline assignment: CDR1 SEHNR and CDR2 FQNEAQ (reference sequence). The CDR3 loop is CASSASTDTQYF. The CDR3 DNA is TGTGCCAGCAGCGCGTCGACAGATACGCAGTATTTT.

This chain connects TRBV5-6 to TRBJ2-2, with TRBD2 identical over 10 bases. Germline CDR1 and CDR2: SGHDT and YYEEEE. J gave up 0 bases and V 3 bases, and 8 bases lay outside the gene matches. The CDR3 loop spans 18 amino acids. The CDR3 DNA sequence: TGTGCCAGCAGCTCGTTCGATACTAGCGGGACGAACACCGGGGAGCTGTTTTTT. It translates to CASSSFDTSGTNTGELFF.

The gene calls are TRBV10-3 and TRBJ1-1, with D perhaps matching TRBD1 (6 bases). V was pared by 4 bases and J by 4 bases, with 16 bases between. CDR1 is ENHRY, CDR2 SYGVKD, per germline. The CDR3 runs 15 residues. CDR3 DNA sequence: TGTGCCATCAGTGGGACAGAGTTGGGAAGCACTGAAGCTTTCTTT. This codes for CAISGTELGSTEAFF.